Each of the 5 T cell receptor beta chains below was sequenced from the same sample in a study of human T cells and chemical hapten exposure. TCRdb re-called the RACE reads through MiXCR, storing one row per CDR3 protein. The sample contains some 350,000 distinct CDR3 sequences, about 6% of which appear only once. The time point is: patch test 2, 6 weeks after DPC sensitization. As to treatment: therapeutic diphenylcyclopropenone sensitization with weekly scalp DPC. This sample comprised whole blood, obtained in connection with sensitization to the hapten diphenylcyclopropenone (DPC). The receptors shown here come from a woman between 18 and 29 years old with alopecia areata. Some clones in this sample may be carry-over from other donors' samples.

This clonotype was observed many times. The chain links TRBV3-1 to TRBJ2-5, with D hard to call. With 0 bases removed from V and 5 bases from J, the gap between germline ends came to 7 bases. Germline V lookup: CDR1 LGHDT, CDR2 YNNKEL (reference sequence). The CDR3 sequence is 13 residues long. The CDR3 nucleotides read TGTGCCAGCAGCCAAGATTGGAGCGAGACCCAGTACTTC. This codes for CASSQDWSETQYF.

This clonotype was seen a handful of times. This rearrangement joins TRBV4-2 to TRBJ2-6; 7 bases are a match to TRBD2. J lost 3 bases, V lost 4 bases, and 3 bases had no gene match. Per germline, CDR1 LGHNA and CDR2 YNFKEQ. The CDR3 length is 15 residues. The CDR3 loop reads CASSPPGGGANVLTF. As DNA, the CDR3 is TGTGCCAGCAGCCCACCGGGAGGTGGGGCCAACGTCCTGACTTTC.

This clonotype was seen many times. The CDR3 nucleotides are TGTGCCAGCAGCCCAGGGGCAGATACGCAGTATTTT. This encodes CASSPGADTQYF. V gene TRBV3-1 combines with J gene TRBJ2-3; D might be TRBD1 (6 bases). V lost 4 bases and J 4 bases, leaving 6 bases between the germline ends. This CDR3 has 12 residues. Germline-derived CDR1 and CDR2 are LGHDT and YNNKEL (reference sequence).

This clonotype came up a few times. The chain links TRBV6-5 to TRBJ1-2; 8 bases align to TRBD1. The germline CDR1 and CDR2 sequences are MNHEY and SVGAGI. This CDR3 has 16 amino acids. J was trimmed by 3 bases and V by 0 bases; bases with no gene match: 6. The CDR3 loop is CASSYSATGGYYGYTF. In DNA form, the CDR3 reads TGTGCCAGCAGTTACTCGGCCACAGGGGGATACTATGGCTACACCTTC.

This clonotype was observed at least ten times. The chain employs TRBV14 and TRBJ1-4, with 7 bases matching TRBD1. The CDR3 runs 15 residues. Germline-derived CDR1 and CDR2 are SGHDN and FVKESK. Unmatched junction bases numbered 5, after V lost 5 bases and J lost 2 bases. The CDR3 sequence: CASSAQGRTNEKLFF. The CDR3 nucleotides read TGTGCCAGCAGCGCACAGGGGCGGACTAATGAAAAACTGTTTTTT.